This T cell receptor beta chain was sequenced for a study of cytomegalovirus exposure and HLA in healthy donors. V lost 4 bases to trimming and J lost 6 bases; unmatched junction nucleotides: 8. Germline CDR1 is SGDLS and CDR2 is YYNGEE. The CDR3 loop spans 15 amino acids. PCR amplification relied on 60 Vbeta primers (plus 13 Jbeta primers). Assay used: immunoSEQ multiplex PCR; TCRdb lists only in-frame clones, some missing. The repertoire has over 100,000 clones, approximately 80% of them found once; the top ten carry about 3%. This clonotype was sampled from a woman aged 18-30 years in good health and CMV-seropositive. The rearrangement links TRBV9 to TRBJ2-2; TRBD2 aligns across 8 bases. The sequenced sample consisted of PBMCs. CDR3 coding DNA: TGTGCCAGCAGCCCGACGACTAGCGTCTCCGGGGAGCTGTTTTTT. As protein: CASSPTTSVSGELFF.